These 10 T cell receptor beta chains were sequenced from one sample in a study of breast tumors, draining lymph nodes, adjacent tissues. The lymph nodes were axillary draining lymph nodes from breast cancer patients. TCRdb recomputed calls from the multiplex PCR reads with MiXCR, one row per CDR3 protein. There are 120,000 or so distinct CDR3 sequences in the sample; less than 20% occur only once, and roughly 3.6% lies in the top ten. The specimen sequenced was axillary lymph node tissue. The origin of the receptors is a female donor with breast cancer. Some clones in this sample may be carry-over from other donors' samples.

Remarks on this clonotype: A read error is possible here, since a much larger clone lies one base away. The missing conserved phenylalanine or tryptophan at the end of this CDR3 makes a read error likely. The rearrangement joins TRBV10-3 to TRBJ2-7; 9 positions match TRBD1. CDR3 length: 13 residues. J was trimmed by 4 bases and V by 4 bases; bases with no gene match: 2. Germline lookup yields CDR1 ENHRY and CDR2 SYGVKD. The CDR3 spells CAISGGTGYEQYL. Written as DNA, the CDR3 is TGTGCCATCAGTGGAGGGACAGGGTACGAGCAGTACCTC.

The gene calls are TRBV28 and TRBJ2-1, with D possibly being TRBD1 or TRBD2 (5 bases each). The CDR3 runs to 17 residues. Germline V lookup: CDR1 MDHEN, CDR2 SYDVKM. Trimming took off 7 bases at V and 0 bases at J, with 19 bases between the two ends. For the CDR3, the DNA is TGTGCCAGCATCGAAGGCTCCGGGACCCGCTCCTACAATGAGCAGTTCTTC. This codes for CASIEGSGTRSYNEQFF.

This clonotype was counted a few times. J is TRBJ2-5 and V is TRBV5-5; D possibly corresponds to TRBD2 (6 bases). The V gene lost 1 base and the J gene lost 0 bases, with 13 bases spanning the gap. The CDR3 is 16 amino acids. Germline V gives CDR1 SGHKS, CDR2 YYEKEE (reference sequence). As DNA, the CDR3 is TGTGCCAGCAGCTTGCGGTCCTTAGCGGACCAAGAGACCCAGTACTTC. Its translation is CASSLRSLADQETQYF.

The chain couples TRBV11-2 to TRBJ1-6; 9 bases match TRBD1. This CDR3 contains 15 residues. The junction had 9 bases not matched to a gene; V was cut back by 4 bases and J by 11 bases. Germline V gene data show CDR1 as SGHAT and CDR2 as FQNNGV. The CDR3 DNA is TGTGCCAGCAGCTCATCCGGGACAGGGATCACACCCCTCCACTTT. Translated, it gives CASSSSGTGITPLHF.

This clonotype showed up many times. The chain links TRBV6-1 to TRBJ2-7; 10 positions match TRBD2. The trim removed 2 bases at V and 1 base at J, leaving 14 bases unmatched. Germline CDR1 is MNHNS and CDR2 is SASEGT. The CDR3 has 19 amino acids. CDR3 bases: TGTGCCAGCAGTGAATCGGAGGGCTGGCTAGCGGGGGTTTCCTACGAGCAGTACTTC. This encodes CASSESEGWLAGVSYEQYF.

This clonotype was detected only a few times. This rearrangement joins TRBV6-1 to TRBJ1-3, with no clear D. Germline CDR1 is MNHNS and CDR2 is SASEGT. With 1 base removed from V and 7 bases from J, the gap between germline ends came to 14 bases. The CDR3 is 15 amino acids. CDR3 coding DNA: TGTGCCAGCAGTGAAGACCCATATAGCGGGAACACCATATATTTT. It yields the protein CASSEDPYSGNTIYF.

This clonotype was recorded a few times. V gene TRBV28 combines with J gene TRBJ1-2; 8 nucleotides line up with TRBD1. The CDR3 has 13 amino acids. Germline values: CDR1 MDHEN, CDR2 SYDVKM. Trimming took 5 bases from V and 9 from J; bases not matched to a gene: 8. In nucleotides, the CDR3 is TGTGCCAGCAGTGGTAACAGGGGGAGGAGCTACACCTTC. This sequence encodes CASSGNRGRSYTF.

As for this clonotype: A much larger clone is a single base away; this may be a read error. The J gene is TRBJ2-7, the V gene TRBV19, with 8 nucleotides matching TRBD1. This CDR3 is built from 14 residues. CDR1 and CDR2 from the germline V gene are LNHDA and SQIVND (reference sequence). The CDR3 spells CASRRGQASCEQYF. CDR3 in DNA: TGTGCCAGTAGAAGGGGACAGGCCTCCTGCGAGCAGTACTTC.

The chain uses TRBV6-1 and TRBJ1-5; D ambiguous. The CDR3 spans 14 residues. V lost 6 bases, J lost 6 bases, and 15 bases lay in between. The germline gives CDR1 MNHNS, CDR2 SASEGT. Written as DNA, the CDR3 is TGTGCCAGCAGGAGGGCCTCGCGGGGTCAGCCCCAGCATTTT. Amino acid sequence: CASRRASRGQPQHF.

Note on this clonotype: One base away lies a much larger clone, so this may be a sequencing read error. This likely comes from a read error, as the CDR3 has no conserved phenylalanine or tryptophan at its end. V is TRBV20-1 and J is TRBJ2-5; D ambiguous. There are 13 residues in the CDR3. Trimming shortened V by 3 bases and J by 3 bases, and 11 bases separated the two germline ends. Per germline, CDR1 DFQATT and CDR2 SNEGSKA (reference sequence). The CDR3 region has the DNA TGCAGTGCTAGTCCAACAGAAAAAGAGACCCAGTACCTC. The encoded protein is CSASPTEKETQYL.